This TCR beta chain derives from a study of T cell responses to AZD1222 COVID-19 vaccine. Notes on the study in general: Close to half of all spike-specific TCRs reportedly target regions of the variants that are unmutated. Increased Spike-specific TCR breadth and depth were observed after two AZD1222 doses. Only six or seven AZD1222 recipients tested seropositive at baseline. The donor group comprised mostly white British people and more females; the analysis possibly underestimated clonal diversity.

Some clones are missing from TCRdb's copy, which holds only in-frame ones; the method was immunoSEQ multiplex PCR. Altogether around 99,000 clones are present, around 92% being singletons, with the ten largest covering approximately 8.9%. In the case of this clone: Its antigen is unidentified.

Sequences were derived from peripheral blood, sampled 28 days after the second AZD1222 dose. The clonotype was recovered from an adult who received the AZD1222 COVID-19 vaccine.

The CDR3 nucleotides are TGTGCCAGCAGTTTAAGGCTGGGCGAAAAACTGTTTTTT. Amino acids: CASSLRLGEKLFF. The rearrangement joins TRBV12-3 or TRBV12-4 to TRBJ1-4; no definite D call. The germline V and J ends were trimmed by 2 bases and 8 bases, with 9 bases remaining between them. The CDR3 loop spans 13 amino acids.